This entry lists 5 T cell receptor beta chains sequenced from one sample in a study of blood T cell repertoires in COVID-19. The method was immunoSEQ multiplex PCR; TCRdb's version includes in-frame clones alone and lacks a portion of them. The sample consists of about 150,000 clones, around 85% of them appearing once. Sequencing input: peripheral blood. The receptors shown here come from a human donor in a cohort sampled during active COVID-19.

The rearrangement joins TRBV18 to TRBJ2-6, with no clear D. The CDR3 is made up of 17 amino acids. Germline V lookup: CDR1 KGHSH, CDR2 LQKENI. Trimming took off 3 bases at V and 0 bases at J, with 12 bases between the two ends. The CDR3 sequence is CASSPPRSNSGANVLTF. CDR3 coding DNA: TGTGCCAGCTCACCGCCCCGATCTAACTCTGGGGCCAACGTCCTGACTTTC.

The chain combines TRBV5-1 with TRBJ1-2; D is unresolved. CDR1 is SGHRS and CDR2 is YFSETQ in the germline V gene. Between the trimmed V and J ends, which lost 0 bases and 1 base, there was a span of 10 bases. CDR3 size: 15 residues. CDR3 sequence (DNA): TGCGCCAGCAGCTTGGAAAGTGGCCTTAACTATGGCTACACCTTC. Translating it yields CASSLESGLNYGYTF.

This rearrangement joins TRBV6-5 to TRBJ2-5, with D tentatively TRBD1 (5 bases). This CDR3 comprises 11 residues. The V end was cut by 7 bases, the J end by 2 bases, with 5 bases between. Per germline, CDR1 MNHEY and CDR2 SVGAGI. CDR3 sequence (DNA): TGTGCCAGCAAGGGGCAAGAGACCCAGTACTTC. It encodes CASKGQETQYF.

CDR3 nucleotide sequence: TGTGCCAGCAGCAGCGCGTGGGATACGCAGTATTTT. Encoded protein: CASSSAWDTQYF. The rearrangement uses TRBV9 and TRBJ2-3; D is unclear. This CDR3 region has 12 residues. Germline CDR1 and CDR2: SGDLS and YYNGEE. Trimming left V 4 bases short and J 6 bases short, with 9 bases between.

The J gene is TRBJ2-2, the V gene TRBV19; 8 bases map to TRBD1. The germline V gene encodes CDR1 LNHDA and CDR2 SQIVND (reference sequence). With 4 bases clipped from V and 4 bases from J, the junction kept 5 bases outside the gene matches. The CDR3 is made up of 15 amino acids. The CDR3 coding sequence is TGTGCCAGTAGTAAGGACAGGGTTCGCACCGGGGAGCTGTTTTTT. This translates into CASSKDRVRTGELFF.